This TCR beta chain was documented in a study of T cells in Graves' hyperthyroidism and ophthalmopathy. Only a few counts were recorded for this clonotype. This CDR3 has 14 amino acids. V lost 4 bases and J lost 5, with 9 bases in between. CDR1 and CDR2 from the germline V gene are MNHEY and SVGEGT. Regions amplified from RNA transcripts were the TCR beta CDR3 regions. The HTBI primer set served for first-round RT-PCR of the TCR CDR3. TCRdb re-called the multiplex PCR reads with MiXCR, one entry per CDR3 protein. The data show about 570,000 distinct CDR3 sequences, with 13% to 15% seen just once and 11% to 15% held by the top ten.

The rearrangement links TRBV6-2 or TRBV6-3 to TRBJ1-6; weak D call: TRBD1 (6 bases). This receptor was taken from a woman aged 40-49 years with Graves' hyperthyroidism. The sequencing input was blood. CDR3 region: CASSWGADNSPLHF. CDR3 nucleotides: TGTGCCAGCAGTTGGGGGGCTGATAATTCACCCCTCCACTTT.